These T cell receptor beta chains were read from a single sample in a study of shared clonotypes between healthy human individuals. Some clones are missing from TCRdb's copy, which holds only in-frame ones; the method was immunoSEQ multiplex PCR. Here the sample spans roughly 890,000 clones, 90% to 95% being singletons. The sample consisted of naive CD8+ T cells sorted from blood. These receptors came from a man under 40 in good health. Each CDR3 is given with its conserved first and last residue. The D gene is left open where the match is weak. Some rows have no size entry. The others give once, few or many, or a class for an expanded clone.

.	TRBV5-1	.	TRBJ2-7	CASRVGGLDEQYF	TGCGCCAGCAGGGTGGGGGGTTTGGACGAGCAGTACTTC
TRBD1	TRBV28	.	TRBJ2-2	CASSLNQGALSNTGELFF	TGTGCCAGCAGTTTAAATCAGGGGGCCCTTTCAAACACCGGGGAGCTGTTTTTT
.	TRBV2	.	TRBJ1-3	CATLGGPGNTIYF	TGTGCGACTCTAGGGGGGCCTGGAAACACCATATATTTT
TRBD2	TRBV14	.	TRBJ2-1	CASSLWTSGPNEQFF	TGTGCCAGCAGCCTTTGGACTAGCGGGCCCAATGAGCAGTTCTTC
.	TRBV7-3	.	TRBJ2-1	CASSLGPGDVYYNEQFF	TGTGCCAGCAGCTTGGGTCCCGGAGATGTCTATTACAATGAGCAGTTCTTC
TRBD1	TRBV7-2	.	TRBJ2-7	CASSLPTGPYEQYF	TGTGCCAGCAGCTTACCGACAGGGCCCTACGAGCAGTACTTC
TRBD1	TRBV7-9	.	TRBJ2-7	CASSPRDRYEQYF	TGTGCCAGCAGCCCCCGGGACAGGTACGAGCAGTACTTC
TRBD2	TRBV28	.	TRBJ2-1	CASNNPTNRDYDNEQFF	TGTGCCAGCAATAACCCGACCAACCGGGACTACGACAATGAGCAGTTCTTC
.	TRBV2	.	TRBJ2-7	CASSAPGLVYEQYF	TGTGCCAGCAGCGCCCCGGGGTTGGTATACGAGCAGTACTTC
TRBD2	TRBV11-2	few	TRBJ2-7	CASSLSGNSYEQYF	TGTGCCAGCAGCCTTAGCGGGAACTCCTACGAGCAGTACTTC
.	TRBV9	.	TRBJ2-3	CASNPTTDTQYF	TGTGCCAGCAACCCTACTACCGATACGCAGTATTTT
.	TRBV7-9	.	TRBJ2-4	CASSGSLSGNIQYF	TGTGCCAGCAGCGGATCCCTCTCGGGGAACATTCAGTACTTC
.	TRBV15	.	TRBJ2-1	CATSRVQSSYNEQFF	TGTGCCACCAGCAGAGTACAGAGCTCCTACAATGAGCAGTTCTTC
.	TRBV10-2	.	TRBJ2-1	CASSVVPVPPYNEQFF	TGCGCCAGCAGTGTCGTTCCGGTCCCACCCTACAATGAGCAGTTCTTC
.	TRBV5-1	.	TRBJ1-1	CASSGNTEAFF	TGCGCCAGCAGCGGCAACACTGAAGCTTTCTTT
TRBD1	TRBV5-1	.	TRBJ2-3	CASSLERQGARDTQYF	TGCGCCAGCAGCTTGGAAAGACAGGGGGCGCGAGATACGCAGTATTTT
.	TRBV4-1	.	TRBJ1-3	CASSQAEQGAGNTIYF	TGCGCCAGCAGCCAAGCCGAACAGGGAGCTGGAAACACCATATATTTT
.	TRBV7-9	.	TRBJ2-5	CASSPLRGPQETQYF	TGTGCCAGCAGCCCCTTAAGAGGGCCTCAAGAGACCCAGTACTTC
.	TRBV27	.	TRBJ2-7	CASSLRGSYEQYF	TGTGCCAGCAGTTTAAGGGGGAGTTACGAGCAGTACTTC
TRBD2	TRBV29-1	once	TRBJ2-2	CSVKKVAGGETGELFF	TGCAGCGTAAAAAAGGTAGCGGGAGGTGAGACCGGGGAGCTGTTTTTT
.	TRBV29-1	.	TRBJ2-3	CSVEGPGVFSDTDTQYF	TGCAGCGTTGAGGGGCCTGGTGTATTCTCTGACACAGATACGCAGTATTTT
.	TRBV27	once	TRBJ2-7	CASSLYGTYGGEQYF	TGTGCCAGCAGTTTGTACGGGACCTACGGAGGCGAGCAGTACTTC
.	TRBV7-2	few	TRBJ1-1	CASSSDLRYAFF	TGTGCCAGCAGCTCAGATCTCCGTTATGCTTTCTTT
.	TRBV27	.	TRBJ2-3	CASSFGGGYTQYF	TGTGCCAGCAGTTTTGGTGGGGGGTATACGCAGTATTTT